This T cell receptor beta chain stems from a study of T cells in Graves' hyperthyroidism and ophthalmopathy. Study background: At the time of initial diagnosis and before any treatment, peripheral blood was collected. Notes on the study in general: Clonotypes that were expanded in thyroid above 0.001 mostly appeared in blood too.

The CDR3 is made up of 15 amino acids. V lost 8 bases and J 0 bases, leaving 13 bases between the germline ends. Germline-derived CDR1 and CDR2 are SEHNR and FQNEAQ (reference sequence). Authors of the study amplified TCR beta CDR3 regions from RNA transcripts. The HTBI set primed first-round TCR CDR3 RT-PCR. TCRdb itself ran the multiplex PCR reads through MiXCR, one entry per CDR3 protein. The data show 360,000 or so distinct CDR3 sequences, 13% to 15% seen once. This clonotype has only a few counts. Antigen: not known. Exclusion followed for patients with uncontrolled infection, other autoimmune disease, pregnancy or lactation. Clinical symptoms, serum thyroxine and TRAb, thyroid ultrasound and orbital computed tomography were used for the diagnoses.

This sequence originates from a woman aged 60-75 years with Graves' ophthalmopathy. Material: blood. The chain is built from TRBV7-9 and TRBJ2-2; D not certain. CDR3 DNA: TGTGCCAGCGACTTACACCTTCCGAACACCGGGGAGCTGTTTTTT. It translates to CASDLHLPNTGELFF.